The 9 T cell receptor beta chains given below trace back to one sample, sequenced in a study of regulatory T cells in long-lasting Graves disease. Time point given: persistent/refractory GD, antithyroid drugs over 5 years with positive TRAb. The TCR library was prepared using RNA isolated from PBMCs. CDR3 regions were amplified by Arm-PCR using iRepertoire HTBI primers to build TCR beta libraries. One entry per CDR3 protein results from TCRdb running MiXCR on the multiplex PCR reads. This table holds 400,000 or so distinct CDR3 sequences, around 24% found once. The specimen comprised peripheral blood mononuclear cells (PBMCs), sampled when the disease was refractory, from a patient treated with antithyroid drugs. The receptors were sampled from a female donor with Graves disease.

V and J are TRBV10-3 and TRBJ2-7; no definite D call. CDR1 is ENHRY and CDR2 is SYGVKD in the germline V gene. Between the trimmed V and J ends, which lost 3 bases and 2 bases, there was a span of 14 bases. This CDR3 spans 15 amino acids. The CDR3 sequence is CAISDPSRSTYEQYF. The CDR3 region has the DNA TGTGCCATCAGTGATCCCAGCAGGTCAACCTACGAGCAGTACTTC.

The V and J genes are TRBV6-1 and TRBJ2-6; D is possibly TRBD1 (6 bases). CDR1 is MNHNS and CDR2 is SASEGT in the germline V gene. The CDR3 totals 15 residues. V shed 6 bases and J shed 1 base, with 10 bases lying between them. CDR3 sequence (DNA): TGTGCCAGCAGACAGGGAGTTTCTGGGGCCAACGTCCTGACTTTC. Translation: CASRQGVSGANVLTF.

CDR3 sequence reads: CASREGGSTIYF. The CDR3 nucleotides read TGTGCCAGCAGGGAGGGGGGTAGCACCATATATTTT. The gene calls are TRBV6-1 and TRBJ1-3; D possibly corresponds to TRBD1 (6 bases). With 6 bases removed from V and 9 bases from J, the gap between germline ends came to 12 bases. This CDR3 region has 12 residues. From germline, CDR1 is MNHNS and CDR2 SASEGT.

CDR3 sequence reads: CAWSRTSDEQYF. The CDR3 DNA reads TGTGCCTGGAGTCGGACTAGCGACGAGCAGTACTTC. The rearrangement links TRBV30 to TRBJ2-7; 9 nucleotides line up with TRBD2. Germline CDR1 and CDR2: GTSNPN and SVGIG (reference sequence). The CDR3 has 12 residues. Unmatched junction bases numbered 1, after V lost 2 bases and J lost 5 bases.

The V and J genes are TRBV5-1 and TRBJ2-5, with 9 bases fitting TRBD1. The V gene end was trimmed by 3 bases and the J gene end by 5 bases; junction bases not matched to a gene: 8. Germline V gene lookup returns CDR1 SGHRS and CDR2 YFSETQ. The CDR3 spans 15 residues. CDR3 nucleotide sequence: TGCGCCAGCAGCTCCGGACAGGGGTATGGGGAGACCCAGTACTTC. Residues: CASSSGQGYGETQYF.

Only one count was recorded for this clonotype. This sequence joins TRBV7-6 and TRBJ2-2; weak D call: TRBD2 (6 bases). The CDR3 runs 16 residues. V lost 2 bases and J lost 0, with 10 bases in between. CDR1 is SGHVS, CDR2 FNYEAQ, per germline. CDR3 in amino acids: CASSLSTGANTGELFF. CDR3 in DNA: TGTGCCAGCAGCTTATCTACGGGAGCGAACACCGGGGAGCTGTTTTTT.

This clonotype was observed a few times. The chain employs TRBV12-3 or TRBV12-4 and TRBJ1-1, with D uncertain. Trimming removed 4 bases from V and 7 bases from J, with 10 bases in between. This CDR3 contains 12 residues. CDR3 in amino acids: CASSSNKGEAFF. The CDR3 DNA follows: TGTGCCAGCAGTTCCAACAAGGGTGAAGCTTTCTTT.

The rearrangement joins TRBV19 to TRBJ1-5; no definite D call. Germline V gene lookup returns CDR1 LNHDA and CDR2 SQIVND (reference sequence). V dropped 2 bases and J dropped 4 bases, with 6 bases sitting between them. This CDR3 has 13 amino acids. CDR3 sequence: CASSISWNQPQHF. CDR3 bases: TGTGCCAGTAGTATATCATGGAATCAGCCCCAGCATTTT.

This clonotype was counted between two and nine times. The V and J genes are TRBV28 and TRBJ2-7; weak D call: TRBD2 (6 bases). Deletions cut 6 bases from V and 2 bases from J, with 20 bases between. Germline CDR1 reads MDHEN; CDR2 reads SYDVKM. The CDR3 extends over 16 amino acids. CDR3 region: CASSTSWGEVAYEQYF. DNA of the CDR3: TGTGCCAGCAGCACCTCATGGGGGGAGGTTGCCTACGAGCAGTACTTC. The whole variable domain, remainder taken from reference TRBV28 and TRBJ2-7, is DVKVTQSSRYLVKRTGEKVFLECVQDMDHENMFWYRQDPGLGLRLIYFSYDVKMKEKGDIPEGYSVSREKKERFSLILESASTNQTSMYLCASSTSWGEVAYEQYFGPGTRLTVT.